This T cell receptor beta chain emerged from a study of OX40 agonist ivuxolimab in advanced cancers. Clones were sequenced by immunoSEQ multiplex PCR, and TCRdb holds only the in-frame ones, with some missing. The table has approximately 51,000 clones, around 77% seen once. The specimen comprised CD4+ or CD8+ T cells sorted from blood, sampled in a trial of the OX40 agonist ivuxolimab. This TCR was sampled from an adult with an advanced solid tumor such as melanoma, head and neck, liver or kidney cancer.

The CDR3 DNA reads as TGTGCCATCACGCGGGACAGTGCCAATTCACCCCTCCACTTT. Translated, it gives CAITRDSANSPLHF. V is TRBV10-3 and J is TRBJ1-6; the match to TRBD1 covers 7 bases. With 7 bases clipped from V and 7 bases from J, the junction kept 7 bases outside the gene matches. The CDR3 is made up of 14 amino acids. Germline V CDR1 and CDR2: ENHRY, SYGVKD.